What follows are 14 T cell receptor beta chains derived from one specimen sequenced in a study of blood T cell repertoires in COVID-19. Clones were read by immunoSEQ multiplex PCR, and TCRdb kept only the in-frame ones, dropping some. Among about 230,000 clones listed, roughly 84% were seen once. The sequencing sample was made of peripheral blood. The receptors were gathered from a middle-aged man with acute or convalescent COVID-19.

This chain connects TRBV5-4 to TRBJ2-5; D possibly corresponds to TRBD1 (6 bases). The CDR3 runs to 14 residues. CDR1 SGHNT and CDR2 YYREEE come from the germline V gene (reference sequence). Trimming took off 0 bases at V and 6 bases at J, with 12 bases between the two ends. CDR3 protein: CASSLEQGGKTQYF. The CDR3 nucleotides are TGTGCCAGCAGCTTGGAACAGGGTGGAAAGACCCAGTACTTC.

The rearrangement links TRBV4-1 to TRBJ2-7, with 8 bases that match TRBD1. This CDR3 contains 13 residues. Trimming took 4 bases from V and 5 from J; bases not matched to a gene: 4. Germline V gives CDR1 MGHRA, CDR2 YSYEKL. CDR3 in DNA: TGCGCCAGCAGCCCCGGACAGGGCGACGAGCAGTACTTC. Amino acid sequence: CASSPGQGDEQYF.

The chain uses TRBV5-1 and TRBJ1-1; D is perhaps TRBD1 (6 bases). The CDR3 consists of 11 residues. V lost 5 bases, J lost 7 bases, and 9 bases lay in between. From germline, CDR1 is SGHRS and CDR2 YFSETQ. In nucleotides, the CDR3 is TGCGCCAGCAGACAGGACAGTGAAGCTTTCTTT. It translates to CASRQDSEAFF.

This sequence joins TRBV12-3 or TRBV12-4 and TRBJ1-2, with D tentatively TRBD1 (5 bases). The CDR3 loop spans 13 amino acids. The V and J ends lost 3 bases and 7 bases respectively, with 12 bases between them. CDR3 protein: CASSFGGSGGYTF. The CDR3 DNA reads TGTGCCAGCAGTTTTGGGGGGAGCGGTGGCTACACCTTC.

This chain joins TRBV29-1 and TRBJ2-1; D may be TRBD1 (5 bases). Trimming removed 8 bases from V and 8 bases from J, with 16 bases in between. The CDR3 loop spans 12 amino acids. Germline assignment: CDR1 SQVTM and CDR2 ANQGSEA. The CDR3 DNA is TGCAGCTCTCACCCCGCAGGGTATGAGCAGTTCTTC. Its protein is CSSHPAGYEQFF.

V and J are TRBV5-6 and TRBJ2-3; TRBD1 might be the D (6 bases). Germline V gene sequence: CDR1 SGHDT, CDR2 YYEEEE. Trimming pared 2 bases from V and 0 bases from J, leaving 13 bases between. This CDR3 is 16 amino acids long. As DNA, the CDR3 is TGTGCCAGCAGCTTTCTGGGACACCAGAGCACAGATACGCAGTATTTT. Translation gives CASSFLGHQSTDTQYF.

This CDR3 reads CASSYKGGTVGNTIYF. Here the CDR3 DNA reads TGTGCCAGCAGCTATAAAGGGGGTACCGTCGGAAACACCATATATTTT. The chain joins TRBV5-8 to TRBJ1-3, with D possibly TRBD1 on 6 matching bases. CDR3 length: 16 residues. Germline values: CDR1 SGHTS, CDR2 YDEGEE. Trimming stripped 3 bases from V and 4 bases from J, with 17 bases between.

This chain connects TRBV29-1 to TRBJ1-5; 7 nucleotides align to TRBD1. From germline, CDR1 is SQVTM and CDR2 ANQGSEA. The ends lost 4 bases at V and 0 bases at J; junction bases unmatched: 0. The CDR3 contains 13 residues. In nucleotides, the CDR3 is TGCAGCGTTGGGGACAGTAGCAATCAGCCCCAGCATTTT. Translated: CSVGDSSNQPQHF.

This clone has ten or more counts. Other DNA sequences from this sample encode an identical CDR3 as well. CDR3 loop: CASSTTGNTEAFF. CDR3 bases: TGTGCCAGTTCCACGACAGGGAACACTGAAGCTTTCTTT. The chain joins TRBV19 to TRBJ1-1; TRBD1 is a possible D gene (6 bases). The germline V gene has CDR1 LNHDA and CDR2 SQIVND (reference sequence). The ends were cut back, 8 bases at V and 1 base at J, with 11 bases in the middle. The CDR3 length is 13 residues.

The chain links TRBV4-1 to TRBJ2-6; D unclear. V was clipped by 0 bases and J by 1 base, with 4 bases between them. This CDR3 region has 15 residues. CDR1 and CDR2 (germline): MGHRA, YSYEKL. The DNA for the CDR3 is TGCGCCAGCAGCCAAGATCTATCTGGGGCCAACGTCCTGACTTTC. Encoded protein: CASSQDLSGANVLTF.

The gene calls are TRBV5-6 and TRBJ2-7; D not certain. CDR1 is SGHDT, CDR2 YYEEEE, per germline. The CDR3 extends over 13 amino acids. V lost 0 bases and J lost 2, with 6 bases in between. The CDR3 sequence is CASSLGPTYEQYF. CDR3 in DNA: TGTGCCAGCAGCTTGGGGCCAACCTACGAGCAGTACTTC.

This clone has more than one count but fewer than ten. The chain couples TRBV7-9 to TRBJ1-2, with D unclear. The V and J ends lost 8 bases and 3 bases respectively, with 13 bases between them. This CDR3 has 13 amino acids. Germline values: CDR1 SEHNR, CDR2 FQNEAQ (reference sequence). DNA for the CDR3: TGTGCCAGCGCATCCGGGTCGTACTATGGCTACACCTTC. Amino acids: CASASGSYYGYTF.

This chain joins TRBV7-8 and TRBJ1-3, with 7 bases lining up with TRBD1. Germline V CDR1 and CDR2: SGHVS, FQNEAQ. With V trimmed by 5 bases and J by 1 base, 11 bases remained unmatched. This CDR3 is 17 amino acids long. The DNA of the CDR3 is TGTGCCAGCAGCCTCGAGACAGGGAAAGCTTCTGGAAACACCATATATTTT. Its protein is CASSLETGKASGNTIYF.

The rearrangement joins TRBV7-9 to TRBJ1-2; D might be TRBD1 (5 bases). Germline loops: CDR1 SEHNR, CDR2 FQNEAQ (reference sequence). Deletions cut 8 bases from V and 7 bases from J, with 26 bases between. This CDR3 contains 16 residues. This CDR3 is CASALSGTGLKGGYTF. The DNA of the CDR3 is TGTGCCAGCGCTCTTTCAGGCACAGGTTTAAAGGGTGGCTACACCTTC. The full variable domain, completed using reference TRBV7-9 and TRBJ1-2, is DTGVSQNPRHKITKRGQNVTFRCDPISEHNRLYWYRQTLGQGPEFLTYFQNEAQLEKSRLLSDRFSAERPKGSFSTLEIQRTEQGDSAMYLCASALSGTGLKGGYTFGSGTRLTVV.